This T cell receptor (beta chain) is drawn from a study of blood T cell repertoires in COVID-19. Here immunoSEQ multiplex PCR was the method, and the copy in TCRdb shows in-frame clones only, minus some. The sample shows approximately 50,000 clones, less than 90% of them seen only once. There are 15 residues in the CDR3. The germline gives CDR1 SGHVS, CDR2 FQNEAQ. Trimming took 6 bases from V and 0 from J, leaving 14 bases between them. The V and J genes are TRBV7-8 and TRBJ1-1; a possible D gene is TRBD1 (5 bases). Sequences were obtained from peripheral blood. The TCR was taken from a human donor in a cohort sampled during active COVID-19. CDR3 sequence reads: CASSPRTSMNTEAFF. The DNA for the CDR3 is TGTGCCAGCAGTCCGAGGACATCTATGAACACTGAAGCTTTCTTT.